This T cell receptor (beta chain) was sequenced for a study of blood T cell repertoires in COVID-19. The wider study: The cDNA or gDNA used as material had been derived from T cells, B-cell-depleted T cells, or PBMCs.

This clone was found once. Method: immunoSEQ multiplex PCR; TCRdb's copy keeps in-frame clones and lacks some. The table includes 180,000 or so clones, approximately 85% detected once. The CDR3 loop spans 16 amino acids. The sequencing sample was made of peripheral blood. The clonotype originates from a man between 60 and 75 years old who had recovered from COVID-19. This sequence joins TRBV21-1 and TRBJ2-7; the DNA was not used to check the table's D call, TRBD1. TRBV21-1 is labeled a pseudogene. The chain's CDR3 is CASSYSPGQGAREQYF. The DNA of the CDR3 is TGTGCCAGCAGCTACTCCCCGGGACAGGGGGCGCGAGAGCAGTACTTC.